This is a list of T cell receptor beta chains from one sample in a study of control samples from healthy donors and cancer patients. Clones were read by immunoSEQ multiplex PCR, and TCRdb kept only the in-frame ones, dropping some. Here the sample spans around 85,000 clones, about 93% being singletons. Sequenced input: blood. The receptors shown here come from a woman aged 18-29 years in good health. Both conserved end residues are part of each CDR3. A D gene is named only where the DNA matches it firmly. A row's size may be missing; if present it is once, few, many or a size class.

-	TRBJ2-1	TRBV3-1/TRBV3-2	-	TGTGCCAGCAGCCAAGAGATACTAGCAGAGCAGTTCTTC	CASSQEILAEQFF
-	TRBJ2-2	TRBV5-1	-	TGCGCCAGCAGCCCTGGGACCGAAAACACCGGGGAGCTGTTTTTT	CASSPGTENTGELFF
-	TRBJ1-5	TRBV7-9	-	TGTGCCAGGGGGAGGGCAAGGCCGGTGGGTAGCAATCAGCCCCAGCATTTT	CARGRARPVGSNQPQHF
-	TRBJ2-7	TRBV5-1	-	TGCGCCAGCAGCCCCCTGGGGAGGCCTGGCCCCGAGCAGTACTTC	CASSPLGRPGPEQYF
-	TRBJ2-5	TRBV11-1	-	TGTGCCAGCAGCCCCGTCACGGTAGGGGGGGACGAGACCCAGTACTTC	CASSPVTVGGDETQYF
-	TRBJ2-3	TRBV19	-	TGTGCCAGTAGTATCGGGTCGGGGAGGACAGATACGCAGTATTTT	CASSIGSGRTDTQYF
-	TRBJ2-1	TRBV18	-	TGTGCCAGCTCACCACCCCGGACTGCGGGATACAATGAGCAGTTCTTC	CASSPPRTAGYNEQFF
-	TRBJ1-1	TRBV7-9	-	TGTGCCAGCAGCCCAGACCTTGGGGCTTTCTTT	CASSPDLGAFF
-	TRBJ1-5	TRBV7-8	-	TGTGCCAGCAGCCCTGGGCGCTTGGTGTCTAATCAGCCCCAGCATTTT	CASSPGRLVSNQPQHF
TRBD2	TRBJ2-5	TRBV6-2/TRBV6-3	-	TGTGCCAGCAGCCCTGGACTAGCGGGAGGGGAGACCCAGTACTTC	CASSPGLAGGETQYF
-	TRBJ2-7	TRBV11-2	-	TGTGCCAGCAGCTCCTCATCCAGGGTGGAAAACGAGCAGTACTTC	CASSSSSRVENEQYF
-	TRBJ1-1	TRBV6-2/TRBV6-3	-	TGTGCCAGCAGTTACACCAAACAGGACATGAACACTGAAGCTTTCTTT	CASSYTKQDMNTEAFF
TRBD1	TRBJ2-7	TRBV7-6	-	TGTGCCAGCAGCTTAGGGGACAGGTTCGGCGAGCAGTACTTC	CASSLGDRFGEQYF
TRBD2	TRBJ2-7	TRBV5-5	-	TGTGCCAGCAGCATCTTAGCGGGGAAGCCTTCCTACGAGCAGTACTTC	CASSILAGKPSYEQYF
TRBD2	TRBJ2-3	TRBV11-3	once	TGTGCCAGCAGCCTGACCGGGACTAAAGGCACAGATACGCAGTATTTT	CASSLTGTKGTDTQYF
TRBD1	TRBJ2-2	TRBV28	-	TGTGCCAGCCGGAGGATGACAGGGGCTGTTCCAGGGGAGCTGTTTTTT	CASRRMTGAVPGELFF
-	TRBJ1-2	TRBV10-1	-	TGCGCCAGCAGTGAGTTCAGGAGGTATGGCTACACCTTC	CASSEFRRYGYTF
TRBD1	TRBJ1-2	TRBV27	-	TGTGCCAGTAAGATTACAGGGGAGCCCTACTATGGCTACACCTTC	CASKITGEPYYGYTF
-	TRBJ1-4	TRBV11-2	-	TGTGCCAGCAGCTTAGCGACAGTGATTAATGAAAAACTGTTTTTT	CASSLATVINEKLFF
-	TRBJ2-1	TRBV7-3	-	TGTGCCAGACTAAGGGCCAGCGGGTGCACCTACAATGAGCAGTTCTTC	CARLRASGCTYNEQFF
TRBD1	TRBJ2-5	TRBV3-1/TRBV3-2	few	TGTGCCAGCAGGGACAGGCAAGAGACCCAGTACTTC	CASRDRQETQYF
TRBD2	TRBJ2-1	TRBV28	-	TGTGCCAGCAGCAAGATCCGGGGCGGGGGGCCCAATGAGCAGTTCTTC	CASSKIRGGGPNEQFF
TRBD1	TRBJ2-1	TRBV7-2	-	TGTGCCAGCAGCCCTAGCCTAACGGGACAGGCTCACTACAATGAGCAGTTCTTC	CASSPSLTGQAHYNEQFF
-	TRBJ2-1	TRBV7-6	-	TGTGCCAGCAGCTCCCTAGGGGGACTCGACAATGAGCAGTTCTTC	CASSSLGGLDNEQFF
-	TRBJ2-1	TRBV4-2	-	TGTGCCAGCAGCCAAGGCGGAAACCTCTACAATGAGCAGTTCTTC	CASSQGGNLYNEQFF
TRBD2	TRBJ2-3	TRBV29-1	-	TGCAGCGCTACCACTAGCGGGGGGGCCTTAGATACGCAGTATTTT	CSATTSGGALDTQYF
-	TRBJ1-2	TRBV5-1	-	TGCGCCAGCAGCTTGGCCGCAGGGAGCCCATATGGCTACACCTTC	CASSLAAGSPYGYTF
-	TRBJ2-3	TRBV3-1/TRBV3-2	-	TGTGCCAGCAGCCAATTGGGAGGAGGTACGCAGTATTTT	CASSQLGGGTQYF
-	TRBJ2-1	TRBV3-1/TRBV3-2	-	TGTGCCAGCAGCCAAGGGGGTGACGGAGGGCATCGTAGTGAGCAGTTCTTC	CASSQGGDGGHRSEQFF
-	TRBJ1-4	TRBV6-5	-	TGTGCCAGCACTCCCGGGTGGGGTGAAAAACTGTTTTTT	CASTPGWGEKLFF
TRBD1	TRBJ2-6	TRBV13	-	TGTGCCAGCAGCTTGTGGCCGGGCAGGGGGCCTTCCAGGGCCAACGTCCTGACTTTC	CASSLWPGRGPSRANVLTF
-	TRBJ2-2	TRBV27	-	TGTGCCAGCAGTTTATGGGGGCCCGGGGAGCTGTTTTTT	CASSLWGPGELFF
TRBD1	TRBJ2-5	TRBV29-1	-	TGCAGCGTAGGACAGGGTAGGGAGACCCAGTACTTC	CSVGQGRETQYF